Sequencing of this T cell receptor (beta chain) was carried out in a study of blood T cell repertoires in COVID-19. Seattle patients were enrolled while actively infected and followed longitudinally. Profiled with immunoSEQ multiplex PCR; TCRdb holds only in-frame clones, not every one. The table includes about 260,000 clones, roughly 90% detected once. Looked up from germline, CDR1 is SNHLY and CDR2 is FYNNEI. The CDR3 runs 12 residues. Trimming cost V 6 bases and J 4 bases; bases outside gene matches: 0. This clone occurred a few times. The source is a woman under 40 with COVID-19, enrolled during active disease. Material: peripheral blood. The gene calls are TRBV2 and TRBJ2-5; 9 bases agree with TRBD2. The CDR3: CASRRGGETQYF. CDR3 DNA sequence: TGTGCCAGCAGGCGGGGGGGAGAGACCCAGTACTTC.